Each of the 12 T cell receptor beta chains below was sequenced from the same sample in a study of identical twins (dated by TCRdb to the mid-2010s). The protocol used for the library was 5' RACE. Instrument used: Illumina HiSeq 2000. The public reads were run again by TCRdb, first through fastp at Q25 and then through MiXCR, and only productive beta chains were kept. One record per CDR3 amino acid sequence lists the most common genes and DNA. For this sample there are about 530,000 distinct CDR3 sequences; around 22% appear just once. The ten most abundant clones make up around 0.47% of the sample. These sequences were also reported in another study, on yellow fever vaccine responses in identical twins.

Sequenced sample: CD4+ T cells sorted from blood. The receptors shown here come from a woman under 30 in good health.

This clonotype has a single count. The chain uses TRBV5-1 and TRBJ1-5; a possible D gene is TRBD1 (6 bases). CDR3 length equals 15 residues. Trimming left V 0 bases short and J 4 bases short, with 11 bases between. The germline V gene has CDR1 SGHRS and CDR2 YFSETQ. CDR3 protein: CASSLEGTPNQPQHF. The CDR3 coding sequence is TGCGCCAGCAGCTTGGAAGGGACACCAAATCAGCCCCAGCATTTT.

In this sample, this clonotype turned up many times. This chain links TRBV20-1 with TRBJ2-7; TRBD1 agrees at 10 bases. The junction had 8 bases not matched to a gene; V was cut back by 7 bases and J by 2 bases. CDR3 length: 14 amino acids. Germline CDR1 and CDR2: DFQATT and SNEGSKA (reference sequence). The CDR3 coding sequence is TGCAGTGGAAGCCCGGGACAGGGGCCCTACGAGCAGTACTTC. Translated, it gives CSGSPGQGPYEQYF.

The chain has TRBV7-2 and TRBJ2-3; no clear D gene. Germline CDR1 and CDR2: SGHTA and FQGNSA. The CDR3 extends over 14 amino acids. Deletions cut 5 bases from V and 7 bases from J, with 16 bases between. The DNA of the CDR3 is TGTGCCAGCAGCCGTACCGTAGATGAGAATACGCAGTATTTT. Residues: CASSRTVDENTQYF.

This rearrangement joins TRBV29-1 to TRBJ2-7; D possibly uses TRBD1 or TRBD2 (5 bases each). Germline CDR1 and CDR2: SQVTM and ANQGSEA. CDR3 length: 11 amino acids. The V and J ends lost 6 bases and 2 bases respectively, with 8 bases between them. The CDR3 region has the DNA TGCAGCGTGGGGGTAACCTACGAGCAGTACTTC. Encoded protein: CSVGVTYEQYF.

This clonotype was seen a few times. The chain carries TRBV5-1 and TRBJ2-1; possible D gene TRBD1, 6 bases. V gave up 5 bases and J gave up 6 bases, with 15 bases separating them. The V gene's germline CDR1 is SGHRS and CDR2 YFSETQ. The CDR3 totals 14 residues. CDR3 sequence: CASRYRVSGNEQFF. The CDR3 nucleotides read TGCGCCAGCAGATACAGGGTATCAGGCAATGAGCAGTTCTTC.

V gene TRBV24-1 combines with J gene TRBJ2-3, with D uncertain. Germline assignment: CDR1 KGHDR and CDR2 SFDVKD. The CDR3 runs 15 residues. Trimming left V 3 bases short and J 6 bases short, with 15 bases between. The CDR3 sequence is CATSDRSEQRDTQYF. CDR3 DNA sequence: TGTGCCACCAGTGATCGATCGGAACAGAGGGATACGCAGTATTTT.

This clonotype showed up just a few times. The genes are TRBV27 and TRBJ2-5, with a tentative D call TRBD2 (6 bases). There are 15 residues in the CDR3. Germline CDR1 and CDR2: MNHEY and SMNVEV (reference sequence). The V and J ends lost 3 bases and 5 bases respectively, with 16 bases between them. The CDR3 region is CASSFLTGVRETQYF. The CDR3 nucleotides are TGTGCCAGCAGTTTTCTTACGGGAGTTAGGGAGACCCAGTACTTC.

The chain uses TRBV3-1 and TRBJ2-7, with TRBD2 identical over 10 bases. CDR3 length: 16 residues. From germline, CDR1 is LGHDT and CDR2 YNNKEL (reference sequence). Trimming at V came to 4 bases and at J to 1 base, leaving 7 bases not matched to a gene. CDR3 region: CASSRSGRGLSYEQYF. DNA for the CDR3: TGTGCCAGCAGCCGGAGCGGGAGGGGACTGTCCTACGAGCAGTACTTC.

This clonotype was counted only a few times. The chain combines TRBV4-1 with TRBJ1-4; no clear D. Germline V lookup: CDR1 MGHRA, CDR2 YSYEKL. Deletions cut 5 bases from V and 7 bases from J, with 14 bases between. The CDR3 sequence is 14 residues long. The CDR3 sequence is CASSSGPWGEKLFF. Written as DNA, the CDR3 is TGCGCCAGCAGCTCCGGGCCCTGGGGTGAAAAACTGTTTTTT.

The chain employs TRBV3-1 and TRBJ1-2; D is perhaps TRBD1 (5 bases). Germline CDR1 and CDR2: LGHDT and YNNKEL (reference sequence). This CDR3 is 15 amino acids long. Trimming shortened V by 5 bases and J by 7 bases, and 20 bases separated the two germline ends. The DNA for the CDR3 is TGTGCCAGCAGCTTTATCCAGGGCGTGGGAAGTGGCTACACCTTC. Its translation is CASSFIQGVGSGYTF.

The chain employs TRBV5-6 and TRBJ1-4; no clear D. This CDR3 comprises 14 residues. V gave up 1 base and J gave up 7 bases, with 11 bases separating them. Germline CDR1 and CDR2: SGHDT and YYEEEE. CDR3: CASSLYMGSEKLFF. In nucleotides, the CDR3 is TGTGCCAGCAGCTTGTATATGGGATCTGAAAAACTGTTTTTT.

The chain has TRBV9 and TRBJ1-2, with D perhaps TRBD1 (6 bases). The V end lost 0 bases, the J end lost 2 bases, and 17 bases lay between the germline ends. The germline gives CDR1 SGDLS, CDR2 YYNGEE. The CDR3 runs 17 residues. CDR3 DNA: TGTGCCAGCAGCGTAGTGGGATCAGGGACACCAAACTATGGCTACACCTTC. Translated, it gives CASSVVGSGTPNYGYTF. Together with reference TRBV9 and TRBJ1-2, the CDR3 gives the full variable domain: DSGVTQTPKHLITATGQRVTLRCSPRSGDLSVYWYQQSLDQGLQFLIQYYNGEERAKGNILERFSAQQFPDLHSELNLSSLELGDSALYFCASSVVGSGTPNYGYTFGSGTRLTVV.